Below, 10 T cell receptor beta chains from the same sample are listed, as sequenced in a study of vaccination and CD4 T cells after COVID-19. These receptors lack a known antigen. With the Oncomine TCR Beta short-read assay, DNA from cultured CD4+ T cells was sequenced. MiXCR, run by TCRdb on the PCR reads, gives a single entry per CDR3 protein. The table lists 650 to 800 distinct CDR3 sequences, approximately 10% of them singletons, with under 40% in the top ten. Treatment: approximately 9-day PBMC culture with coronavirus spike peptide pools or control peptides (ViraFEST assay). These CD4+ T cells came from an unexposed donor, sampled before the COVID-19 pandemic (2011-2018). The sample comprised CD4+ T cells from blood, cultured in vitro. The source is a human donor in good health.

The CDR3 sequence is CASSLQGYQNEQFF. The CDR3 bases are TGCGCCAGCAGCTTGCAGGGGTACCAAAATGAGCAGTTCTTC. The chain employs TRBV5-1 and TRBJ2-1; weak D call: TRBD1 (6 bases). CDR3 size: 14 residues. Germline V gives CDR1 SGHRS, CDR2 YFSETQ. The V and J ends lost 1 base and 7 bases respectively, with 12 bases between them.

This clonotype was recorded a few times. The V gene is TRBV5-1, the J gene TRBJ1-5, with 8 bases aligning to TRBD1. Per germline, CDR1 SGHRS and CDR2 YFSETQ. The CDR3 totals 17 residues. V gave up 0 bases and J gave up 0 bases; unmatched junction bases: 5. The CDR3 loop reads CASSLGTGGYSNQPQHF. CDR3 nucleotide sequence: TGCGCCAGCAGCTTGGGCACAGGGGGTTATAGCAATCAGCCCCAGCATTTT.

By share of the sample, this clonotype is medium-sized. V and J are TRBV30 and TRBJ1-6; D not resolved. The CDR3 has 16 residues. Germline V gene lookup returns CDR1 GTSNPN and CDR2 SVGIG (reference sequence). Trimming took 1 base from V and 2 from J, leaving 12 bases between them. The CDR3, as DNA: TGTGCCTGGAGTGAGGCTCCGTGGACCTATAATTCACCCCTCCACTTT. Translated: CAWSEAPWTYNSPLHF.

By share, this clonotype ranks as large. The chain carries TRBV7-9 and TRBJ1-2, with TRBD1 matching over 8 bases. Germline V gene lookup returns CDR1 SEHNR and CDR2 FQNEAQ (reference sequence). V gave up 10 bases and J gave up 2 bases; unmatched junction bases: 15. The CDR3 totals 16 residues. The CDR3 DNA sequence: TGTGCCACCAACCCAGGGGGCGCAAGGGTAAACTATGGCTACACCTTC. The encoded protein is CATNPGGARVNYGYTF.

This clonotype qualifies as medium-sized (0.01 to 0.1%). The chain couples TRBV7-6 to TRBJ1-3; D is ambiguous. Trimming removed 1 base at V and 0 bases at J, with 7 bases between. Germline assignment: CDR1 SGHVS and CDR2 FNYEAQ. The length of the CDR3 is 15 residues. The CDR3 region is CASSLDGFSGNTIYF. In nucleotides, the CDR3 is TGTGCCAGCAGCTTAGACGGGTTCTCTGGAAACACCATATATTTT.

In this sample, this clonotype is large. The J gene is TRBJ1-6, the V gene TRBV27; perhaps TRBD1 as D (5 bases). CDR3 length equals 13 residues. CDR1 is MNHEY, CDR2 SMNVEV, per germline (reference sequence). V lost 7 bases and J lost 8, with 12 bases in between. The DNA of the CDR3 is TGTGCCAGCAAACCGACGGGGGATTCACCCCTCCACTTT. This sequence encodes CASKPTGDSPLHF.

By share, this clonotype ranks as large. CDR3 amino acids: CATSGQGGAEAFF. The CDR3 DNA follows: TGTGCCACCAGTGGACAGGGAGGCGCTGAAGCTTTCTTT. The chain combines TRBV24-1 with TRBJ1-1, with 7 bases matching TRBD1. Germline V gene data show CDR1 as KGHDR and CDR2 as SFDVKD. This CDR3 spans 13 amino acids. Unmatched junction bases numbered 5, after V lost 5 bases and J lost 6 bases.

In its sample, this clonotype ranks as large. The J gene is TRBJ1-6, the V gene TRBV2; D call uncertain. V shed 1 base and J shed 6 bases, with 7 bases lying between them. This CDR3 is built from 14 residues. The germline gives CDR1 SNHLY, CDR2 FYNNEI. The CDR3 DNA is TGTGCCAGCAGTGAAGAGCCCCCTAATTCACCCCTCCACTTT. It codes for CASSEEPPNSPLHF.

V gene TRBV5-1 combines with J gene TRBJ1-2; D may be TRBD1 (5 bases). V lost 0 bases and J lost 7, with 16 bases in between. Germline V gene lookup returns CDR1 SGHRS and CDR2 YFSETQ. There are 15 residues in the CDR3. CDR3 DNA: TGCGCCAGCAGCTTGGCTGAGAAGGGGCCAAGTGGCTACACCTTC. It codes for CASSLAEKGPSGYTF. The whole variable domain, remainder taken from reference TRBV5-1 and TRBJ1-2, is KAGVTQTPRYLIKTRGQQVTLSCSPISGHRSVSWYQQTPGQGLQFLFEYFSETQRNKGNFPGRFSGRQFSNSRSEMNVSTLELGDSALYLCASSLAEKGPSGYTFGSGTRLTVV.

By share of the sample, this clonotype is large. The DNA for the CDR3 is TGTGCCAGCAGCCACCTAGAAAGTTCACCCCTCCACTTT. Amino acid sequence: CASSHLESSPLHF. This sequence joins TRBV7-9 and TRBJ1-6; the D is unclear. Per the germline V gene, CDR1 is SEHNR and CDR2 is FQNEAQ (reference sequence). V lost 5 bases, J lost 9 bases, and 11 bases lay in between. This CDR3 comprises 13 residues.